Here is one T cell receptor (beta chain) with its context. The antigen remains undetermined. This entry is derived from a study of OX40 agonist ivuxolimab in advanced cancers. Turning to the study itself: Patients treated during dose escalation were battling hepatocellular carcinoma, melanoma, renal cell or head and neck cancer.

Study conclusions and caveats: Some of the nonresponding patients also showed low levels of normalized T-cell clonal expansion. Researchers report that CD8+ T cells had, on average, more expanded clones than CD4+.

Researchers took blood at baseline, on cycle 4 day 1, and on cycle 7 day 1. Germline V gene lookup returns CDR1 MNHNS and CDR2 SASEGT. The CDR3 is made up of 11 amino acids. V was clipped by 6 bases and J by 0 bases, with 2 bases between them. The protocol was immunoSEQ multiplex PCR, while the TCRdb copy is restricted to in-frame clones and leaves out a portion. The sample includes more than 15,000 clones, around 77% of them seen just once. This specimen was CD4+ or CD8+ T cells sorted from blood, taken in a trial of the OX40 agonist ivuxolimab. This receptor was obtained from an adult with an advanced solid tumor such as melanoma, head and neck, liver or kidney cancer. The rearrangement joins TRBV6-1 to TRBJ1-1; D remains unclear. The DNA for the CDR3 is TGTGCCAGCAGGATGAACACTGAAGCTTTCTTT. This translates into CASRMNTEAFF.